This T cell receptor beta chain was obtained from a study of cytomegalovirus exposure and HLA in healthy donors. To note about this clone: The target antigen is unknown.

Study outcomes and limitations: The study found most TCR sequences rare, yet found some public TCRs in many donors. Further analysis was carried out later, and it showed several of the most significant clusters appearing linked to common viral pathogens.

PCR primers comprised 60 Vbeta and 13 Jbeta primers. Method: immunoSEQ multiplex PCR; TCRdb's copy keeps in-frame clones and lacks some. The sample has roughly 190,000 clones, about four fifths seen once. From germline, CDR1 is SGDLS and CDR2 YYNGEE. The junction had 5 bases not matched to a gene; V was cut back by 2 bases and J by 4 bases. The length of the CDR3 is 15 residues. Sequenced material: PBMCs. The chain combines TRBV9 with TRBJ2-1; TRBD2 matches 8 bases. This TCR came from a man aged 18 to 30 in good health and CMV-seronegative. The CDR3, as DNA: TGTGCCAGCAGCGTGGGGACTAGTATGTACAATGAGCAGTTCTTC. It translates to CASSVGTSMYNEQFF.